This T cell receptor (beta chain) was observed in a study of circulating and synovial CD4+ cells in juvenile arthritis. The V and J ends lost 1 base and 11 bases, in that order; junction bases with no gene match: 7. The CDR3 length is 13 residues. CDR1 is SGHDN, CDR2 FVKESK, per germline. Samples derive from patients with active juvenile idiopathic arthritis. The table came from immunoSEQ multiplex PCR; TCRdb's copy has only in-frame clones and leaves some out. The profile shows over 15,000 clones, under 95% of them singletons. The sequence was collected from a human donor with juvenile idiopathic arthritis. J is TRBJ1-1 and V is TRBV14; 7 bases map to TRBD1. The sample was CD4+ T cells from blood. The CDR3 DNA reads as TGTGCCAGCAGCCAAGGATCAGGGGGTTGGGCTTTCTTT. Translating it yields CASSQGSGGWAFF.